A selection of T cell receptor beta chains follows, all from one sample in a study of cytomegalovirus exposure and HLA in healthy donors. Measured with immunoSEQ multiplex PCR; TCRdb has only the in-frame clones, and not every one. This sample has fewer than 60,000 clones, with approximately 52% found just once. The sample taken for sequencing was PBMCs. The receptors were sampled from a human donor in good health. Both conserved end residues are part of each CDR3. D genes are given only for firm matches. Expanded clones are given a class, and other clones once, few, many or no size at all.

v_gene: TRBV2; d_gene: TRBD1; abundance: .; j_gene: TRBJ1-1; CDR3aa: CASSRETGYGTEAFF; CDR3nt: TGTGCCAGCAGTAGAGAGACAGGGTATGGAACTGAAGCTTTCTTT
v_gene: TRBV7-2; d_gene: TRBD1; abundance: once; j_gene: TRBJ2-2; CDR3aa: CASSPIQGASGELFF; CDR3nt: TGTGCCAGCAGCCCGATCCAGGGGGCGAGCGGGGAGCTGTTTTTT
v_gene: TRBV29-1; d_gene: TRBD1; abundance: .; j_gene: TRBJ1-5; CDR3aa: CSVEETGDQPQHF; CDR3nt: TGCAGCGTTGAAGAGACAGGGGATCAGCCCCAGCATTTT
v_gene: TRBV9; d_gene: TRBD2; abundance: .; j_gene: TRBJ2-3; CDR3aa: CASSVVSGGTDTQYF; CDR3nt: TGTGCCAGCAGCGTAGTGAGCGGGGGCACAGATACGCAGTATTTT
v_gene: TRBV30; d_gene: .; abundance: once; j_gene: TRBJ1-2; CDR3aa: CAWGTPLGYGYTF; CDR3nt: TGTGCCTGGGGAACACCGCTAGGCTATGGCTACACCTTC
v_gene: TRBV6-1; d_gene: .; abundance: few; j_gene: TRBJ2-7; CDR3aa: CASSESQSYEQYF; CDR3nt: TGTGCCAGCAGTGAAAGTCAGTCCTACGAGCAGTACTTC
v_gene: TRBV7-9; d_gene: .; abundance: .; j_gene: TRBJ1-5; CDR3aa: CASSLEGRQPQHF; CDR3nt: TGTGCCAGCAGCTTAGAGGGGAGGCAGCCCCAGCATTTT
v_gene: TRBV19; d_gene: TRBD1; abundance: .; j_gene: TRBJ1-5; CDR3aa: CASGRQGPQPQHF; CDR3nt: TGTGCCAGTGGAAGACAGGGCCCTCAGCCCCAGCATTTT
v_gene: TRBV30; d_gene: .; abundance: .; j_gene: TRBJ2-3; CDR3aa: CAWMVLSTDTQYF; CDR3nt: TGTGCCTGGATGGTCCTAAGCACAGATACGCAGTATTTT
v_gene: TRBV29-1; d_gene: TRBD2; abundance: .; j_gene: TRBJ2-3; CDR3aa: CSVGNLAGGTDTQYF; CDR3nt: TGCAGCGTTGGAAACCTGGCGGGGGGGACAGATACGCAGTATTTT
v_gene: TRBV6-5; d_gene: .; abundance: .; j_gene: TRBJ1-2; CDR3aa: CAIFKAPNYGYPF; CDR3nt: TGTGCCATTTTCAAGGCTCCTAACTATGGCTACCCCTTC
v_gene: TRBV5-1; d_gene: .; abundance: few; j_gene: TRBJ2-7; CDR3aa: CASRSTPTGRSYEQYF; CDR3nt: TGCGCCAGCAGATCGACTCCAACAGGGCGCTCCTACGAGCAGTACTTC
v_gene: TRBV30; d_gene: TRBD1; abundance: .; j_gene: TRBJ1-3; CDR3aa: CAGGTGDNRNTIYF; CDR3nt: TGTGCCGGGGGGACAGGGGATAATAGAAACACCATATATTTT
v_gene: TRBV27; d_gene: .; abundance: .; j_gene: TRBJ1-2; CDR3aa: CASSRGGNYGYTF; CDR3nt: TGTGCCAGCAGTAGGGGGGGAAACTATGGCTACACCTTC
v_gene: TRBV11-2; d_gene: TRBD2; abundance: .; j_gene: TRBJ2-2; CDR3aa: CASSLRSQRLAGATGELFF; CDR3nt: TGTGCCAGCAGCCTACGATCCCAAAGACTAGCGGGGGCGACCGGGGAGCTGTTTTTT
v_gene: TRBV19; d_gene: .; abundance: .; j_gene: TRBJ1-4; CDR3aa: CASMRDGRNNEKLFF; CDR3nt: TGTGCCAGTATGCGGGACGGAAGGAATAATGAAAAACTGTTTTTT
v_gene: TRBV30; d_gene: .; abundance: .; j_gene: TRBJ1-6; CDR3aa: CAWSVVARDSPLHF; CDR3nt: TGTGCCTGGAGTGTCGTGGCCAGGGATTCACCCCTCCACTTT
v_gene: TRBV7-9; d_gene: .; abundance: .; j_gene: TRBJ1-1; CDR3aa: CASSFSRSNTEAFF; CDR3nt: TGTGCCAGCAGCTTCTCTCGGTCGAACACTGAAGCTTTCTTT
v_gene: TRBV9; d_gene: .; abundance: .; j_gene: TRBJ1-2; CDR3aa: CASSATPGNSYGYTF; CDR3nt: TGTGCCAGCAGCGCCACCCCCGGGAACTCCTATGGCTACACCTTC
v_gene: TRBV6-5; d_gene: .; abundance: .; j_gene: TRBJ1-2; CDR3aa: CASSLKGGSNYGYTF; CDR3nt: TGTGCCAGCAGTCTAAAAGGGGGATCTAACTATGGCTACACCTTC
v_gene: TRBV6-5; d_gene: .; abundance: .; j_gene: TRBJ1-5; CDR3aa: CASGNNQPQHF; CDR3nt: TGTGCCTCGGGGAACAATCAGCCCCAGCATTTT
v_gene: TRBV7-9; d_gene: .; abundance: .; j_gene: TRBJ1-3; CDR3aa: CASSWLKQRGYTIYF; CDR3nt: TGTGCCAGCAGCTGGTTGAAACAACGGGGGTACACCATATATTTT
v_gene: TRBV5-1; d_gene: TRBD1; abundance: .; j_gene: TRBJ2-7; CDR3aa: CASREGGPTYEQYF; CDR3nt: TGCGCCAGCCGAGAAGGGGGCCCAACCTACGAGCAGTACTTC
v_gene: TRBV6-5; d_gene: TRBD1; abundance: few; j_gene: TRBJ1-6; CDR3aa: CASSYRTGGYNSPLHF; CDR3nt: TGTGCCAGCAGTTATCGGACAGGGGGTTATAATTCACCCCTCCACTTT
v_gene: TRBV5-1; d_gene: .; abundance: .; j_gene: TRBJ2-7; CDR3aa: CASSLGAEQYF; CDR3nt: TGCGCCAGCAGCTTGGGGGCCGAGCAGTACTTC
v_gene: TRBV30; d_gene: TRBD1; abundance: .; j_gene: TRBJ2-7; CDR3aa: CAWSAGTGAHEQYF; CDR3nt: TGTGCCTGGAGTGCCGGCACAGGGGCCCACGAGCAGTACTTC
v_gene: TRBV5-4; d_gene: TRBD1; abundance: .; j_gene: TRBJ1-1; CDR3aa: CASSRGQENTEAFF; CDR3nt: TGTGCCAGCAGCCGCGGACAGGAGAACACTGAAGCTTTCTTT
v_gene: TRBV5-4; d_gene: .; abundance: few; j_gene: TRBJ1-2; CDR3aa: CASSRGNKGDLVSGYTF; CDR3nt: TGTGCCAGCAGCCGTGGTAATAAGGGGGATTTAGTTTCCGGCTACACCTTC
v_gene: TRBV5-4; d_gene: .; abundance: .; j_gene: TRBJ1-1; CDR3aa: CASRPGRSSPVGTEAFF; CDR3nt: TGTGCCAGCAGGCCGGGGAGAAGTAGCCCGGTGGGCACTGAAGCTTTCTTT
v_gene: TRBV7-8; d_gene: .; abundance: medium-sized; j_gene: TRBJ2-7; CDR3aa: CASSLTRVNEQYF; CDR3nt: TGTGCCAGCAGCTTAACCCGGGTAAACGAGCAGTACTTC
v_gene: TRBV7-2; d_gene: TRBD2; abundance: few; j_gene: TRBJ2-5; CDR3aa: CASSSGGSRGGLETQYF; CDR3nt: TGTGCCAGCAGCTCCGGGGGCTCCCGGGGGGGCCTGGAGACCCAGTACTTC
v_gene: TRBV5-8; d_gene: .; abundance: few; j_gene: TRBJ1-2; CDR3aa: CASSFLSGVHGYTF; CDR3nt: TGTGCCAGCAGCTTCCTTTCAGGGGTCCATGGCTACACCTTC
v_gene: TRBV7-3; d_gene: TRBD1; abundance: .; j_gene: TRBJ1-5; CDR3aa: CASSLDRGQPQHF; CDR3nt: TGTGCCAGCAGCTTAGACAGGGGTCAGCCCCAGCATTTT
v_gene: TRBV7-3; d_gene: TRBD1; abundance: once; j_gene: TRBJ1-1; CDR3aa: CASSLTGTGSRDTEAFF; CDR3nt: TGTGCCAGCAGCTTGACCGGGACAGGGTCACGGGACACTGAAGCTTTCTTT
v_gene: TRBV18; d_gene: TRBD1; abundance: .; j_gene: TRBJ1-1; CDR3aa: CASSPVQGDLEAFF; CDR3nt: TGTGCCAGCTCACCGGTTCAGGGGGACCTTGAAGCTTTCTTT
v_gene: TRBV6-5; d_gene: .; abundance: .; j_gene: TRBJ1-4; CDR3aa: CASMGGQPTEKLFF; CDR3nt: TGTGCCAGCATGGGCGGGCAGCCTACTGAAAAACTGTTTTTT
v_gene: TRBV30; d_gene: .; abundance: .; j_gene: TRBJ2-2; CDR3aa: CAWTRGLGGTGELFF; CDR3nt: TGTGCCTGGACGAGAGGCCTCGGAGGGACCGGGGAGCTGTTTTTT
v_gene: TRBV5-1; d_gene: TRBD1; abundance: .; j_gene: TRBJ1-2; CDR3aa: CASSLGQGGYGYTF; CDR3nt: TGCGCCAGCAGCTTAGGACAGGGTGGCTATGGCTACACCTTC
v_gene: TRBV9; d_gene: TRBD1; abundance: .; j_gene: TRBJ2-7; CDR3aa: CASSVGIQGARKSNSYEQYF; CDR3nt: TGTGCCAGCAGCGTTGGGATTCAGGGGGCCCGTAAATCCAACTCCTACGAGCAGTACTTC
v_gene: TRBV19; d_gene: TRBD1; abundance: .; j_gene: TRBJ1-5; CDR3aa: CAIRQGADGNQPQHF; CDR3nt: TGTGCCATCAGACAGGGGGCTGATGGCAATCAGCCCCAGCATTTT
v_gene: TRBV5-1; d_gene: .; abundance: .; j_gene: TRBJ1-3; CDR3aa: CASRINPGDSGNTIYF; CDR3nt: TGCGCCAGCAGGATTAATCCAGGGGACTCTGGAAACACCATATATTTT
v_gene: TRBV7-2; d_gene: TRBD2; abundance: .; j_gene: TRBJ2-7; CDR3aa: CASSLGGVPYEQYF; CDR3nt: TGTGCCAGCAGCCTTGGGGGGGTACCCTACGAGCAGTACTTC
v_gene: TRBV7-9; d_gene: .; abundance: few; j_gene: TRBJ1-4; CDR3aa: CASSPGQGLINEKLFF; CDR3nt: TGTGCCAGCAGCCCGGGTCAGGGGTTGATTAATGAAAAACTGTTTTTT
v_gene: TRBV7-9; d_gene: .; abundance: few; j_gene: TRBJ1-2; CDR3aa: CASSLAHSYGYTF; CDR3nt: TGTGCCAGCAGCTTAGCGCACAGCTATGGCTACACCTTC
v_gene: TRBV7-2; d_gene: .; abundance: few; j_gene: TRBJ2-6; CDR3aa: CASSLRQVAYSGANVLTF; CDR3nt: TGTGCCAGCAGCCTACGACAGGTCGCTTACTCTGGGGCCAACGTCCTGACTTTC
v_gene: TRBV18; d_gene: TRBD1; abundance: .; j_gene: TRBJ1-1; CDR3aa: CASSLGTANTEAFF; CDR3nt: TGTGCCAGCTCACTTGGGACAGCCAACACTGAAGCTTTCTTT
v_gene: TRBV19; d_gene: TRBD2; abundance: .; j_gene: TRBJ2-5; CDR3aa: CASSPLAGQQETQYF; CDR3nt: TGTGCCAGTAGCCCTCTAGCGGGGCAACAAGAGACCCAGTACTTC
v_gene: TRBV7-9; d_gene: TRBD1; abundance: .; j_gene: TRBJ1-4; CDR3aa: CSSSPRDRSPTNEKLFF; CDR3nt: TGTTCCAGCAGCCCACGGGACAGATCACCAACTAATGAAAAACTGTTTTTT
v_gene: TRBV10-3; d_gene: .; abundance: .; j_gene: TRBJ2-5; CDR3aa: CAIMRGAGETQYF; CDR3nt: TGTGCCATCATGCGCGGGGCCGGGGAGACCCAGTACTTC
v_gene: TRBV2; d_gene: .; abundance: .; j_gene: TRBJ1-4; CDR3aa: CASIRQGTTNEKLFF; CDR3nt: TGTGCCAGCATTCGCCAGGGGACAACTAATGAAAAACTGTTTTTT
v_gene: TRBV5-1; d_gene: .; abundance: .; j_gene: TRBJ1-2; CDR3aa: CASSPGTHF; CDR3nt: TGCGCCAGCAGTCCCGGGACACACTTC
v_gene: TRBV19; d_gene: TRBD2; abundance: few; j_gene: TRBJ2-3; CDR3aa: CASRLAGGLTSTDTQYF; CDR3nt: TGTGCCAGCAGACTAGCGGGGGGACTAACTAGCACAGATACGCAGTATTTT
v_gene: TRBV25-1; d_gene: TRBD2; abundance: .; j_gene: TRBJ2-7; CDR3aa: CASSLSGGAGTYEQYF; CDR3nt: TGTGCCAGCAGTCTTAGCGGGGGGGCAGGGACCTACGAGCAGTACTTC
v_gene: TRBV2; d_gene: TRBD1; abundance: .; j_gene: TRBJ1-4; CDR3aa: CASRKGLAGTGFEKLFF; CDR3nt: TGTGCCAGCAGGAAGGGTTTAGCCGGGACAGGGTTTGAAAAACTGTTTTTT
v_gene: TRBV4-1; d_gene: TRBD1; abundance: few; j_gene: TRBJ1-2; CDR3aa: CASSGRDRASYGYTF; CDR3nt: TGCGCCAGCAGCGGCCGGGACAGAGCCTCCTATGGCTACACCTTC
v_gene: TRBV7-9; d_gene: .; abundance: .; j_gene: TRBJ1-1; CDR3aa: CASSLGTANTEAFF; CDR3nt: TGTGCCAGCAGCTTAGGGACAGCCAACACTGAAGCTTTCTTT
v_gene: TRBV6-6; d_gene: .; abundance: .; j_gene: TRBJ1-2; CDR3aa: CASEQGDDGYTF; CDR3nt: TGTGCCAGCGAACAGGGTGACGATGGCTACACCTTC
v_gene: TRBV4-2; d_gene: .; abundance: .; j_gene: TRBJ1-1; CDR3aa: CASSQEPQGRTEAFF; CDR3nt: TGTGCCAGCAGCCAAGAACCGCAGGGGCGAACTGAAGCTTTCTTT
v_gene: TRBV6-6; d_gene: TRBD2; abundance: .; j_gene: TRBJ2-5; CDR3aa: CATGTSGGREETQYF; CDR3nt: TGTGCGACAGGGACTAGCGGGGGCCGGGAAGAGACCCAGTACTTC